The rows below give T cell receptor beta chains drawn from one sample of a study of CD8 T cells in ankylosing spondylitis. From the 5' RACE reads, TCRdb called clonotypes with MiXCR, one entry per CDR3 protein. The sample consists of more than 400,000 distinct CDR3 sequences, about 5% of them appearing once. Input material: blood, either unsorted or a sorted T cell fraction (not recorded which). The origin of the receptors is a male donor with ankylosing spondylitis. The CDR3 runs from the conserved cysteine through the conserved F or W.

v_call: TRBV21-1
j_call: TRBJ2-7
cdr3_aa: CASSKVATSGVFSYEQYF

v_call: TRBV27
j_call: TRBJ1-2
cdr3_aa: CASSRRDRVYGYTF

v_call: TRBV15
j_call: TRBJ1-5
cdr3_aa: CATSRRNQPQHF

v_call: TRBV20-1
j_call: TRBJ1-1
cdr3_aa: CSARAREGNTEAFF

v_call: TRBV6-1
j_call: TRBJ1-2
cdr3_aa: CASRELWQGNYGYTF

v_call: TRBV7-2
j_call: TRBJ2-3
cdr3_aa: CASSLYRGRTDTQYF

v_call: TRBV16
j_call: TRBJ1-1
cdr3_aa: CASSQSENTEAFF

v_call: TRBV10-3
j_call: TRBJ1-1
cdr3_aa: CAIRDISKNTEAFF

v_call: TRBV15
j_call: TRBJ2-5
cdr3_aa: CATSRTGVTETQYF

v_call: TRBV28
j_call: TRBJ1-6
cdr3_aa: CASSEVGVRSPLHF

v_call: TRBV20-1
j_call: TRBJ2-1
cdr3_aa: CSARDLRNSYNEQFF

v_call: TRBV3-1
j_call: TRBJ2-7
cdr3_aa: CASSQTAGGYYEQYF

v_call: TRBV5-1
j_call: TRBJ2-1
cdr3_aa: CASESRTSGAYNEQFF

v_call: TRBV6-5
j_call: TRBJ2-7
cdr3_aa: CASSYTPGTERSYEQYF

v_call: TRBV7-9
j_call: TRBJ1-1
cdr3_aa: CASSQKRDTEAFF

v_call: TRBV27
j_call: TRBJ2-7
cdr3_aa: CASSLSAGTGSYEQYF

v_call: TRBV6-2/TRBV6-3
j_call: TRBJ1-1
cdr3_aa: CASIRQGSNTEAFF

v_call: TRBV28
j_call: TRBJ2-7
cdr3_aa: CASSSHPSGRSYEQYF

v_call: TRBV5-1
j_call: TRBJ1-2
cdr3_aa: CASSFQGAGDGYTF

v_call: TRBV10-3
j_call: TRBJ2-7
cdr3_aa: CAISPGQTSYEQYF

v_call: TRBV5-1
j_call: TRBJ2-7
cdr3_aa: CASSPGEGVGYEQYF

v_call: TRBV5-1
j_call: TRBJ1-1
cdr3_aa: CASSLLTENTEAFF

v_call: TRBV11-2
j_call: TRBJ2-1
cdr3_aa: CASSLRREGYNEQFF

v_call: TRBV5-4
j_call: TRBJ2-3
cdr3_aa: CAVHGGSTDTQYF

v_call: TRBV4-3
j_call: TRBJ2-3
cdr3_aa: CASSQEWAGSTDTQYF

v_call: TRBV7-8
j_call: TRBJ1-2
cdr3_aa: CASTSGGGTYGYTF

v_call: TRBV20-1
j_call: TRBJ1-1
cdr3_aa: CSALSLGLTVFTEAFF

v_call: TRBV6-2/TRBV6-3
j_call: TRBJ2-6
cdr3_aa: CASSYRVGTGFLLSGANVLTF

v_call: TRBV6-1
j_call: TRBJ1-2
cdr3_aa: CASSEIGEGNGYTF